One sample yielded the 6 T cell receptor beta chains listed below, sequenced in a study of cytomegalovirus exposure and HLA in healthy donors. Sequencing was performed with immunoSEQ multiplex PCR; in TCRdb, only in-frame clones are kept and a portion is missing. Of 95,000 to 150,000 clones listed, around 94% are singletons. Sequencing used PBMCs. The receptors stem from a woman aged 18-30 years in good health and CMV-seronegative.

The rearrangement links TRBV5-4 to TRBJ1-2, with TRBD1 identical over 8 bases. CDR1 is SGHNT and CDR2 is YYREEE in the germline V gene (reference sequence). Trimming removed 5 bases from V and 3 bases from J; junction bases left unmatched: 9. The CDR3 consists of 15 residues. CDR3 residues: CASRTTGASYYGYTF. The DNA of the CDR3 is TGTGCCAGCAGAACGACAGGGGCAAGTTACTATGGCTACACCTTC.

V and J are TRBV6-5 and TRBJ1-4, with TRBD1 matching 8 bases. V lost 6 bases, J lost 5 bases, and 8 bases stayed unmatched. The CDR3 is 15 residues long. Germline V gene data show CDR1 as MNHEY and CDR2 as SVGAGI. The CDR3 DNA reads TGTGCCAGCAGGCTTTCCGGGACAGGCAATGAAAAACTGTTTTTT. Residues: CASRLSGTGNEKLFF.

The rearrangement uses TRBV27 and TRBJ2-7; the match to TRBD2 covers 7 bases. From germline, CDR1 is MNHEY and CDR2 SMNVEV (reference sequence). V lost 6 bases, J lost 3 bases, and 11 bases stayed unmatched. The CDR3 runs to 15 residues. CDR3 sequence (DNA): TGTGCCAGCAGAGAAGCGGGACTCACCGGCTACGAGCAGTACTTC. Its translation is CASREAGLTGYEQYF.

CDR3 DNA: TGTGCCAGCAGGCGACAGGGTACCTACGAGCAGTACTTC. Residues: CASRRQGTYEQYF. V gene TRBV28 combines with J gene TRBJ2-7; 7 bases agree with TRBD1. V trimming: 6 bases; J trimming: 2 bases; junction bases outside the gene matches: 4. CDR3 length: 13 amino acids. Germline CDR1 and CDR2: MDHEN and SYDVKM.

The chain joins TRBV19 to TRBJ2-3; 9 positions agree with TRBD1. This CDR3 has 15 amino acids. The V gene's germline CDR1 is LNHDA and CDR2 SQIVND (reference sequence). V shed 5 bases, J shed 2 bases, and the junction held 5 bases outside the gene matches. This CDR3 reads CASSPGQGLTDTQYF. CDR3 nucleotides: TGTGCCAGTAGTCCCGGACAGGGGCTCACAGATACGCAGTATTTT.

This chain links TRBV6-1 with TRBJ2-1, with 9 bases identical to TRBD2. V shed 0 bases and J 10 bases; nucleotides not matched to a gene: 4. This CDR3 has 14 amino acids. Germline CDR1 reads MNHNS; CDR2 reads SASEGT. The CDR3 loop reads CASSEATLAGEQFF. The CDR3, as DNA: TGTGCCAGCAGTGAAGCTACCCTAGCGGGAGAGCAGTTCTTC.